The present T cell receptor beta chain was sequenced within a study of T cells in Graves' hyperthyroidism and ophthalmopathy. Whole-study findings and limits: Blood shared most expanded thyroid clonotypes above 0.001. The model anticipated ophthalmopathy a median around six months pre-onset.

RNA transcripts yielded amplified TCR beta CDR3 regions. First-round RT-PCR targeting the TCR CDR3 was performed with the HTBI primer set. Via MiXCR, TCRdb re-called the multiplex PCR reads, giving one row per CDR3 protein. The table lists 550,000 to 700,000 distinct CDR3 sequences, 46% of them singletons. The V and J ends lost 5 bases and 4 bases respectively, with 8 bases between them. The CDR3 is made up of 12 amino acids. From germline, CDR1 is SNHLY and CDR2 FYNNEI. Every diagnosis used clinical symptoms, serum thyroxine and TRAb, thyroid ultrasound and orbital computed tomography. Comments on this clonotype: Its specificity is not known.

This receptor was taken from an adult woman with Graves' disease, either hyperthyroidism or ophthalmopathy (not recorded which). Sequenced material: peripheral blood or thyroid tissue (not recorded which). The gene calls are TRBV2 and TRBJ1-2; no reliable D call. CDR3 sequence reads: CASSRQPYGYTF. CDR3 in DNA: TGTGCCAGCAGTCGGCAGCCCTATGGCTACACCTTC.